This TCR beta chain appears in the sequencing data of a study of blood T cell repertoires in COVID-19. Only in-frame clones appear in the TCRdb table, and some are missing; sequencing was by immunoSEQ multiplex PCR. The repertoire holds approximately 470,000 clones, with approximately 86% as singletons. J was trimmed by 1 base and V by 5 bases; bases with no gene match: 3. Germline values: CDR1 MDHEN, CDR2 SYDVKM. The CDR3 is 16 amino acids. The sequence was obtained from a woman between 18 and 30 years old who had recovered from COVID-19. V and J are TRBV28 and TRBJ2-3, with 13 bases aligning to TRBD2. The sequenced sample consisted of PBMCs or T cells enriched from blood (not recorded which). The CDR3 loop is CASSAGTSGGTDTQYF. The CDR3 DNA reads as TGTGCCAGCAGTGCGGGGACTAGCGGGGGCACAGATACGCAGTATTTT.